A single sample is the source of the 16 T cell receptor beta chains below, sequenced in a study of molecular identifiers for immune sequencing clone quantification. TCRdb used MiXCR to reprocess the PCR reads, holding one entry per CDR3 protein. The table has a few hundred thousand distinct CDR3 sequences, around 23% seen once. The sequencing input was naive CD8+ T cells from blood, with Jurkat cell RNA spiked in. Specified subset: FACS-sorted CD8+CD4-CCR7+CD45RA+ naive T cells. Receptors originate from a human donor in good health. Some libraries in this study had Jurkat cell RNA spiked in.

This clonotype has at least ten counts. The chain couples TRBV15 to TRBJ2-3; no definite D call. This CDR3 spans 12 amino acids. V was clipped by 4 bases and J by 6 bases, with 8 bases between them. Per germline, CDR1 LNHNV and CDR2 YYDKDF (reference sequence). In DNA, the CDR3 is TGTGCCACCAGCATAACAGAGGATACGCAGTATTTT. It specifies CATSITEDTQYF.

The chain's CDR3 is CASSLYGTDNSYEQYF. CDR3 nucleotide sequence: TGTGCCAGCAGTTTATACGGGACAGATAATTCCTACGAGCAGTACTTC. The V call is TRBV28, the J call TRBJ2-7, with 7 bases that match TRBD1. Germline CDR1 is MDHEN and CDR2 is SYDVKM. The CDR3 contains 16 residues. V lost 1 base and J lost 1; bases outside the gene matches: 7.

This clonotype was observed once. This clone may be a read error of a much larger clone one base away. The V gene is TRBV5-1, the J gene TRBJ1-1, with D possibly TRBD1 on 6 matching bases. The V end was cut by 0 bases, the J end by 6 bases, with 15 bases between. Germline V gene data show CDR1 as SGHRS and CDR2 as YFSETQ. The CDR3 has 15 amino acids. The CDR3 spells CASSLVSTGQAEAFF. CDR3 in DNA: TGCGCCAGCAGCTTGGTTAGTACAGGGCAGGCTGAAGCTTTCTTT.

This clonotype was seen once. The junction and the germline gene differ at one end; a read error may be behind it. The chain employs TRBV7-9 and TRBJ2-5, with D hard to call. The CDR3 contains 14 residues. From germline, CDR1 is SEHNR and CDR2 FQNEAQ (reference sequence). The DNA of the CDR3 is TGTGCCAGCAGCTTAGACCGCCACCAAGAGCCCCAGTACTTC. This translates into CASSLDRHQEPQYF.

To note about this clonotype: A clone one base away is much larger, so this may be a read error. This chain links TRBV12-3 or TRBV12-4 with TRBJ2-7, with D perhaps matching TRBD1 (6 bases). The CDR3 extends over 18 amino acids. With 3 bases removed from V and 2 bases from J, the gap between germline ends came to 23 bases. CDR3 coding DNA: TGTGCCAGCAGTTTTGATGGGCCAGGGGAGAAGTTCGCCTACGAGCAGTACTTC. Protein product: CASSFDGPGEKFAYEQYF.

Turning to this clonotype: A junction boundary mismatches the germline segment, possibly from a read error. The chain combines TRBV30 with TRBJ2-7; D unresolved. The CDR3 contains 15 residues. Germline V gives CDR1 GTSNPN, CDR2 SVGIG (reference sequence). DNA of the CDR3: TGTGCCTGGGGTGTCGGTCCCTCGACCCTCTACGAGCAGTACTTC. Its protein product is CAWGVGPSTLYEQYF.

This clonotype was detected ten times or more. The chain combines TRBV5-1 with TRBJ2-3; unclear D gene. Germline CDR1 reads SGHRS; CDR2 reads YFSETQ. The germline V and J ends were trimmed by 4 bases and 2 bases, with 11 bases remaining between them. CDR3 length: 14 residues. The CDR3 nucleotides read TGCGCCAGCAGCCCGGAGACCCCCACAGATACGCAGTATTTT. It translates to CASSPETPTDTQYF.

In this sample, this clonotype turned up a few times. J is TRBJ1-2 and V is TRBV27; D gene uncertain. V lost 4 bases, J lost 3 bases, and 12 bases lay in between. Germline V CDR1 and CDR2: MNHEY, SMNVEV (reference sequence). The CDR3 runs 14 residues. The CDR3 region has the DNA TGTGCCAGCAGTTATAACTGGGGAGACTATGGCTACACCTTC. It encodes CASSYNWGDYGYTF.

This clonotype was observed a few times. This sequence joins TRBV3-1 and TRBJ1-2; 11 bases line up with TRBD1. The CDR3 is made up of 16 amino acids. CDR1 and CDR2 from the germline V gene are LGHDT and YNNKEL (reference sequence). The V gene end was trimmed by 4 bases and the J gene end by 4 bases; junction bases not matched to a gene: 8. The CDR3 region has the DNA TGTGCCAGCAGCCCCCGGGACAGGGGGACCTTCTATGGCTACACCTTC. This encodes CASSPRDRGTFYGYTF.

This chain joins TRBV10-2 and TRBJ2-1, with 8 nucleotides matching TRBD2. Unmatched junction bases numbered 7, after V lost 8 bases and J lost 4 bases. The CDR3 is made up of 14 amino acids. CDR1 is WSHSY and CDR2 is SAAADI in the germline V gene. DNA for the CDR3: TGCGCCAGCTTCGGGGGGGATCCTTACAATGAGCAGTTCTTC. It codes for CASFGGDPYNEQFF.

This clonotype was detected ten times or more. The rearrangement uses TRBV7-2 and TRBJ1-4, with D unresolved. The CDR3 consists of 15 residues. Per germline, CDR1 SGHTA and CDR2 FQGNSA. Trimming cost V 0 bases and J 0 bases, with 5 bases left between them. The chain's CDR3 is CASSLAPTTNEKLFF. For the CDR3, the DNA is TGTGCCAGCAGCTTAGCCCCTACAACTAATGAAAAACTGTTTTTT. Complete variable domain (other parts from reference TRBV7-2 and TRBJ1-4): GAGVSQSPSNKVTEKGKDVELRCDPISGHTALYWYRQSLGQGLEFLIYFQGNSAPDKSGLPSDRFSAERTGGSVSTLTIQRTQQEDSAVYLCASSLAPTTNEKLFFGSGTQLSVL.

Note on this clonotype: The CDR3 end shows no conserved phenylalanine or tryptophan, and so a read error is likely. The chain has TRBV20-1 and TRBJ1-2, with a possible D match to TRBD1 (5 bases). The V and J ends lost 5 bases and 3 bases respectively, with 13 bases between them. This CDR3 region has 13 residues. CDR1 and CDR2 (germline): DFQATT, SNEGSKA (reference sequence). The CDR3 DNA reads as TGCAGTGCTCCAGGGCAGGGTCACTATGGCTACACCCTC. Translating it yields CSAPGQGHYGYTL.

V is TRBV30 and J is TRBJ1-1; no firm D call. The CDR3 runs 11 residues. Germline loops: CDR1 GTSNPN, CDR2 SVGIG (reference sequence). V was shortened by 5 bases and J by 5 bases, with 9 bases between the two germline ends. The CDR3 DNA is TGTGCCTGGGGGGTGGGGACTGAAGCTTTCTTT. It encodes CAWGVGTEAFF.

This clonotype was detected a few times. The rearrangement joins TRBV5-8 to TRBJ2-7; 14 nucleotides agree with TRBD2. The CDR3 loop spans 16 amino acids. The germline CDR1 and CDR2 sequences are SGHTS and YDEGEE. Losses at the gene ends were 4 bases for V and 5 bases for J; bases not matched to a gene: 8. This CDR3 is CASSAGTSGSFDEQYF. The CDR3 coding sequence is TGTGCCAGCAGCGCCGGGACTAGCGGGAGTTTCGACGAGCAGTACTTC.

This clonotype was picked up many times. The J gene is TRBJ1-1, the V gene TRBV6-2 or TRBV6-3, with D hard to call. Germline V CDR1 and CDR2: MNHEY, SVGEGT. CDR3 length: 14 amino acids. V lost 2 bases to trimming and J lost 4 bases, with 11 bases between them. The CDR3: CASSYVWFSTEAFF. CDR3 nucleotide sequence: TGTGCCAGCAGTTACGTGTGGTTTAGCACTGAAGCTTTCTTT.

The chain couples TRBV27 to TRBJ2-1; D perhaps matches TRBD1 (5 bases). Trimming shortened V by 5 bases and J by 9 bases, and 20 bases separated the two germline ends. CDR3 length: 15 amino acids. Looked up from germline, CDR1 is MNHEY and CDR2 is SMNVEV (reference sequence). Here the CDR3 DNA reads TGTGCCAGCAGTCCGCCACAGATGGGGCAGGGTGAGCAGTTCTTC. It encodes CASSPPQMGQGEQFF.